This is a list of T cell receptor beta chains from one sample in a study of cytomegalovirus exposure and HLA in healthy donors. Assay used: immunoSEQ multiplex PCR; TCRdb lists only in-frame clones, some missing. Of more than 200,000 clones in the sample, 83% are singletons; the top ten hold roughly 1.5%. Material for sequencing was PBMCs. Receptors originate from a girl aged 5-17 years in good health and CMV-seronegative. The CDR3 runs from the conserved cysteine through the conserved F or W. A D gene is named only where the DNA matches it firmly. Expanded clones get a size class; other rows say once, few or many, or leave the size out.

abundance | j_gene | d_gene | v_gene | CDR3nt | CDR3aa
few | TRBJ2-7 | TRBD2 | TRBV5-1 | TGCGCCAGCAGCTCTCCGCCCACTAGCGGCGAGCAGTACTTC | CASSSPPTSGEQYF
- | TRBJ2-7 | - | TRBV1 | TGCACCAGCAGGGACCGGGACTACGAGCAGTACTTC | CTSRDRDYEQYF
- | TRBJ1-2 | - | TRBV7-7 | TGTGCCATCGGCGGGGAAACGGGTGGCTACACCTTC | CAIGGETGGYTF
- | TRBJ2-7 | - | TRBV5-5 | TGTGCCAGCAGCTTGGAGGCAGGGATGACCTACGAGCAGTACTTC | CASSLEAGMTYEQYF
- | TRBJ1-1 | - | TRBV19 | TGTGCCAGTAGTAAATCGCCAGGAACTGAAGCTTTCTTT | CASSKSPGTEAFF
- | TRBJ1-1 | TRBD1 | TRBV10-3 | TGTGCCATCAGCCCTGACAGGGGAGGGGACACTGAAGCTTTCTTT | CAISPDRGGDTEAFF
- | TRBJ1-1 | - | TRBV9 | TGTGCCAGTGCAAACGGGGAAATGATGAACACTGAAGCTTTCTTT | CASANGEMMNTEAFF
- | TRBJ1-2 | - | TRBV4-2 | TGTGCCAGCAGCCTAGCGGACGGAAACTATGGCTACACCTTC | CASSLADGNYGYTF
- | TRBJ2-2 | TRBD2 | TRBV5-4 | TGTGCCAGCAGCCCAAAAAGCGGGGGGAACACCGGGGAGCTGTTTTTT | CASSPKSGGNTGELFF
- | TRBJ2-5 | - | TRBV7-6 | TGTGCCAGCAGCTCTCGAGAGACCCAGTACTTC | CASSSRETQYF
- | TRBJ2-1 | TRBD1 | TRBV2 | TGTGCCAGCAGAGGACAGGGCGGGAACAATGAGCAGTTCTTC | CASRGQGGNNEQFF
- | TRBJ1-1 | - | TRBV7-3 | TGTGCCAGCTCCCCGGGAATGAACACTGAAGCTTTCTTT | CASSPGMNTEAFF